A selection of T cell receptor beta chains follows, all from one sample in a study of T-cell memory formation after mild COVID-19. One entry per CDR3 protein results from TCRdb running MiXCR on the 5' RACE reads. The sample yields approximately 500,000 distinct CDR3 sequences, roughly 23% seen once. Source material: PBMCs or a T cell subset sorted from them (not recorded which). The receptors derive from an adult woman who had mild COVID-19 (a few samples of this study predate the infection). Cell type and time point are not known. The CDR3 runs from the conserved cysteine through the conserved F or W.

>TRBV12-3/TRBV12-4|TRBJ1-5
CASGNQPQHF
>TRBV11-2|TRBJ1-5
CASSLDRDPGRNQPQHF
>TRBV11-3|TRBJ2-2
CASSPGLASDTGELFF
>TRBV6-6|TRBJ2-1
CASSHQGRGDNEQFF
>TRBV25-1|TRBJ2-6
CASSRAGGNSGANVLTF
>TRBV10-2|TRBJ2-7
CASSESAYYEQYF
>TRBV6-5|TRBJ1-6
CAACIDPGSPLHF
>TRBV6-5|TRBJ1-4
CASSKSTGVATNEKLFF
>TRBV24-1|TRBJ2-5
CATSDLVPGTYETQYF
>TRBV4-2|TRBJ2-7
CASSQELPPNYEQYF
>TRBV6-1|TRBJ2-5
CASQTGLAGAETQYF
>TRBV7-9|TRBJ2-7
CASRLPGGEQYF
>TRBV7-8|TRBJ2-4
CASSHSGQGAGNIQYF
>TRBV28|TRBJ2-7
CASRWARNYEQYF
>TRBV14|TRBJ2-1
CASSSEEYNEQFF
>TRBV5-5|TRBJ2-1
CASSRGQGYYNEQFF
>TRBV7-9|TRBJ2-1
CASSRGRALVNEQFF
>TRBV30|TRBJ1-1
CAWSVWDFGAFF
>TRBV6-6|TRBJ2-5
CASSYIGSGQETQYF
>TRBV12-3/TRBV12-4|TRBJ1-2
CASSLRLTGLGGYTF
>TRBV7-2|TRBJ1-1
CASSSPGVEFTEAFF
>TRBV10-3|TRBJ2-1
CATTSGPPPDNEQFF
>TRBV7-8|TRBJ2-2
CASSPPGAIAGELFF
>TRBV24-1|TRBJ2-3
CATSDPTRAGIADTQYF
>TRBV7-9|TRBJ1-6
CASSLAWTVNSPLHF
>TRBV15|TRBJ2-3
CATSRDLQSTDTQYF
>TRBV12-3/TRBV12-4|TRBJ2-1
CASSSGTFEQFF
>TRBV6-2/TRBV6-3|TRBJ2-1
CASRTTRDEQFF
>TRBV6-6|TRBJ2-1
CASSVGGSFSYNEQFF
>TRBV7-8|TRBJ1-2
CASSEDSTYGYTF
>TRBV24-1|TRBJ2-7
CATSKGQLNHEQYF
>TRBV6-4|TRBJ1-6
CASRGQGAGPLHF
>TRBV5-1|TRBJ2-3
CASSVGTGESADTQYF
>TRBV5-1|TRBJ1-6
CASSYTGTGEYNSPLHF
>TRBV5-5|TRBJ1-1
CASTPVALRRSDAEAFF
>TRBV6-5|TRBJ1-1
CASSQDSQIAMNTEAFF
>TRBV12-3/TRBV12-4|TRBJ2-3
CASSLRVDTQYF
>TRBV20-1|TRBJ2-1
CSARDGKEHLSNEQFF
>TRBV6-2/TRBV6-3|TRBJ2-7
CASSYGAAYEQYF
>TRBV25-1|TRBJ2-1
CASSQTGQGNYEQFF
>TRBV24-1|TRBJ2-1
CATSDVGQGVSNEQFF
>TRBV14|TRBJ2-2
CASSQTLSGELFF
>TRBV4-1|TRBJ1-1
CASSRLGMGGTEAFF
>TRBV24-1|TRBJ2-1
CATSDTSYNEQFF
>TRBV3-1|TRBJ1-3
CASSPTGGTGNTIYF
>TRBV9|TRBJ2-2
CASSVAGGGANTGELFF
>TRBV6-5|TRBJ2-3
CASSLGTVNTDTQYF
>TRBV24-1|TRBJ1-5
CATSDTGDQPQHF
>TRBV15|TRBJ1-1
CATSRPIGGQEACF
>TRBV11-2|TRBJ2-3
CASSAIRGPDTQYF
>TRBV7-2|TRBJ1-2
CASSLPWTENYGYTF
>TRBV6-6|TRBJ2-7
CASSTGIFYEQYF
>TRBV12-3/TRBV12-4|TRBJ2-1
CASSLPGLAEINEQFF